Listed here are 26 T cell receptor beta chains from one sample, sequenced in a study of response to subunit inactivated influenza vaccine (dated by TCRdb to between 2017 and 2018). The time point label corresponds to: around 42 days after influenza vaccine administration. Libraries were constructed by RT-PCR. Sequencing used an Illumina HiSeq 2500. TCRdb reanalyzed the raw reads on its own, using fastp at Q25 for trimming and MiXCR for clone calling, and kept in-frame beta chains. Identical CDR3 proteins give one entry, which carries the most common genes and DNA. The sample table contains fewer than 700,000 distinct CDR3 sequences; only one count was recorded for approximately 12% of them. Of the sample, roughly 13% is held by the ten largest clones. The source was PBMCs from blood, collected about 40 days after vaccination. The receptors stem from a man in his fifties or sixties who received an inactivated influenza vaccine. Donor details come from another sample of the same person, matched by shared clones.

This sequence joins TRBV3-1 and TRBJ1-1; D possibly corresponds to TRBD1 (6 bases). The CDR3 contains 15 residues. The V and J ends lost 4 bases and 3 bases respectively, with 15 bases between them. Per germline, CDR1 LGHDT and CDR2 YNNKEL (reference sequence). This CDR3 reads CASSRLLDRYTEAFF. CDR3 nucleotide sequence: TGTGCCAGCAGCCGGTTACTGGACAGATACACTGAAGCTTTCTTT.

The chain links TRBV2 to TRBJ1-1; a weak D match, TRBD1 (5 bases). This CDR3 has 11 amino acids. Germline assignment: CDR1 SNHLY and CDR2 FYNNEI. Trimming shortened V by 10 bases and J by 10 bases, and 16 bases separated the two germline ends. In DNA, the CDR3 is TGTGCCACCGACGGGGGAGGGAGAGCTTTCTTT. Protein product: CATDGGGRAFF.

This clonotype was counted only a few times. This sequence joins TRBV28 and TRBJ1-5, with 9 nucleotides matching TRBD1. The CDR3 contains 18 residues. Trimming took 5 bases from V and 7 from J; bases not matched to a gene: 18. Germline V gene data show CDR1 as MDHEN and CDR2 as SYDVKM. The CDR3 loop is CASSTPLYRGRWGQPQHF. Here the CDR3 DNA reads TGTGCCAGCAGTACACCACTCTACAGGGGGCGCTGGGGGCAGCCCCAGCATTTT.

CDR3 loop: CASSQTYRGFGSGANVLTF. For the CDR3, the DNA is TGTGCCAGCAGCCAGACCTACAGGGGTTTTGGCTCCGGGGCCAACGTCCTGACTTTC. V usage is TRBV4-2 and J usage is TRBJ2-6; 7 bases match TRBD1. The CDR3 is 19 residues long. Trimming removed 3 bases from V and 4 bases from J; junction bases left unmatched: 15. Germline V gene data show CDR1 as LGHNA and CDR2 as YNFKEQ.

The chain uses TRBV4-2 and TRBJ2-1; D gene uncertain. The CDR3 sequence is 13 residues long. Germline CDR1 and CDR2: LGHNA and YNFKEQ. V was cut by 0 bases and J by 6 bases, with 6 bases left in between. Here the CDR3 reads CASSQDMANEQFF. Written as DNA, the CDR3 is TGTGCCAGCAGCCAAGATATGGCCAATGAGCAGTTCTTC.

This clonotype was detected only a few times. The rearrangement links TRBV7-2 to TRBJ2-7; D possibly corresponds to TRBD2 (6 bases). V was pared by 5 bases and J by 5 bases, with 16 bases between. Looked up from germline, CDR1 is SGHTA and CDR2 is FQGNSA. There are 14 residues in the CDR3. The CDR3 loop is CASSRGGVIDEQYF. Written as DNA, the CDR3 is TGTGCCAGCAGCAGAGGAGGGGTTATCGACGAGCAGTACTTC.

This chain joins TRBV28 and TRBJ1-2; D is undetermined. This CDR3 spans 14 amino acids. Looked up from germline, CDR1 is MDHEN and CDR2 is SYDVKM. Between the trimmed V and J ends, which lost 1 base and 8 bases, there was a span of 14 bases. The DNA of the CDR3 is TGTGCCAGCAGTTTATTCCCGGGAAGGAAAGGCTACACCTTC. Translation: CASSLFPGRKGYTF.

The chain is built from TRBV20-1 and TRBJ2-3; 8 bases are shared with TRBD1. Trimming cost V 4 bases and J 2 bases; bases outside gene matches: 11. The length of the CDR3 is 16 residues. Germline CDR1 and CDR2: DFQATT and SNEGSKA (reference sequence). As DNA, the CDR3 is TGCAGTGCTACTGAGACAGGGGTCGCTCACACAGATACGCAGTATTTT. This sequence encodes CSATETGVAHTDTQYF.

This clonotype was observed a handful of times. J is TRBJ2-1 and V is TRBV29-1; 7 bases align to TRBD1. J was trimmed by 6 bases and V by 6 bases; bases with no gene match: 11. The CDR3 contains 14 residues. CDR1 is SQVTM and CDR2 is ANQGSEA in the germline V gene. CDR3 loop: CSVRLRQGGNEQFF. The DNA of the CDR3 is TGCAGCGTCAGGCTTCGACAGGGCGGCAATGAGCAGTTCTTC.

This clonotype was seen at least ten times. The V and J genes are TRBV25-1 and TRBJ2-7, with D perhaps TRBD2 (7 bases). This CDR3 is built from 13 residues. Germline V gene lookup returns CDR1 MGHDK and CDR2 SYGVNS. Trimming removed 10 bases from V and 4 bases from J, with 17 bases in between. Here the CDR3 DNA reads TGTGCCACCTCAAGGGGGGGGAGGTACGAGCAGTACTTC. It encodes CATSRGGRYEQYF.

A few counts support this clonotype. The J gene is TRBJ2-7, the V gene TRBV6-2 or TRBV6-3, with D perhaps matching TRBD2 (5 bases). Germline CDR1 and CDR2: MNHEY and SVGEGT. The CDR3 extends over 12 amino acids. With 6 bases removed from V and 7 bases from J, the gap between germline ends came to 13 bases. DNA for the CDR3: TGTGCCAGCAGCTCAGGACCGGGGGAGCAGTACTTC. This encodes CASSSGPGEQYF.

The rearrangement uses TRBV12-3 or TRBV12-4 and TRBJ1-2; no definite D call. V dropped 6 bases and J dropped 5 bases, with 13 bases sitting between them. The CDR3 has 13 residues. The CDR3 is CASSPDTAYGYTF. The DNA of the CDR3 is TGTGCCAGCAGCCCCGATACGGCGTATGGCTACACCTTC.

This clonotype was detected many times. The DNA for the CDR3 is TGTGCCAGCAGCTTAGGACCTCTAGCGGGACTCACAGATACGCAGTATTTT. This encodes CASSLGPLAGLTDTQYF. The chain joins TRBV7-2 to TRBJ2-3; 9 positions match TRBD2. The germline gives CDR1 SGHTA, CDR2 FQGNSA. V shed 1 base and J 2 bases; nucleotides not matched to a gene: 7. This CDR3 comprises 17 residues.

The CDR3 DNA reads TGTGCCAGCAGCGTAGGCGGGGGGGACACAGGCGATGAGCAGTTCTTC. It specifies CASSVGGGDTGDEQFF. The chain uses TRBV9 and TRBJ2-1, with 9 bases fitting TRBD2. V was pared by 0 bases and J by 8 bases, with 9 bases of the junction left unmatched. Germline CDR1 SGDLS, CDR2 YYNGEE. The CDR3 runs to 16 residues.

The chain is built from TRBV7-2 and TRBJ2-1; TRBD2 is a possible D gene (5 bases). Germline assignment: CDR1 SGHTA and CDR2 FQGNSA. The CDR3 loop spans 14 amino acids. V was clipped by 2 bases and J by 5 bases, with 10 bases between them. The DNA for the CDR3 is TGTGCCAGCAGCTTATCGGTCGGGAACAATGAGCAGTTCTTC. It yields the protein CASSLSVGNNEQFF. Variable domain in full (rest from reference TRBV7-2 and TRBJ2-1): GAGVSQSPSNKVTEKGKDVELRCDPISGHTALYWYRQSLGQGLEFLIYFQGNSAPDKSGLPSDRFSAERTGGSVSTLTIQRTQQEDSAVYLCASSLSVGNNEQFFGPGTRLTVL.

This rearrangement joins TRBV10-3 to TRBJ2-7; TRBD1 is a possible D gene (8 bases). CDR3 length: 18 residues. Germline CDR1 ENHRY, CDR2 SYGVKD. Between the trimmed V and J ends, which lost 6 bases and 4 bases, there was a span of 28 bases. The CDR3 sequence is CAIRAGRGEGQGGYEQYF. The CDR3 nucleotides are TGTGCCATCAGGGCGGGCCGGGGGGAAGGACAGGGAGGTTACGAGCAGTACTTC.

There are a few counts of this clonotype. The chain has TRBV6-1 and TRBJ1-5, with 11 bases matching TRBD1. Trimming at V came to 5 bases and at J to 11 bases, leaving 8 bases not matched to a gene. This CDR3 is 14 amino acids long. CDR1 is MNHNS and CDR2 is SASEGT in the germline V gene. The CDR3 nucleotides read TGTGCCAGCAGTACCGCGGACAGGGGGCTCGCCCAGCATTTT. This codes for CASSTADRGLAQHF.

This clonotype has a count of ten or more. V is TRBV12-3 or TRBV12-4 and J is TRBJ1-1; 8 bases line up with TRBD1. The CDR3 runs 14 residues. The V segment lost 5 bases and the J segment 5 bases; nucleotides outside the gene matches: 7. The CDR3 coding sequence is TGTGCCAGCAGTCAACTCAGGGGGCTAACTGAAGCTTTCTTT. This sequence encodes CASSQLRGLTEAFF.

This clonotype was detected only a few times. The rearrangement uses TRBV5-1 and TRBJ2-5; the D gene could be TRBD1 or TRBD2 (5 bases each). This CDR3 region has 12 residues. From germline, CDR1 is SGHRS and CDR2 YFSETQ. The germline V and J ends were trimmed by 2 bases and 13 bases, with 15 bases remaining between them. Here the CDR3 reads CASSLGRDGWYF. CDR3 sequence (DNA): TGCGCCAGCAGCTTAGGCAGGGACGGTTGGTACTTC. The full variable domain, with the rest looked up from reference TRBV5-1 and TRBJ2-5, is KAGVTQTPRYLIKTRGQQVTLSCSPISGHRSVSWYQQTPGQGLQFLFEYFSETQRNKGNFPGRFSGRQFSNSRSEMNVSTLELGDSALYLCASSLGRDGWYFGPGTRLLVL.

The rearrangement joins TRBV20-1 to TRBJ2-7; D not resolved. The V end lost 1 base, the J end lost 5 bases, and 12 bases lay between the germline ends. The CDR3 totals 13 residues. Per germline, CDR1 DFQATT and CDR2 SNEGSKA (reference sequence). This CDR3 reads CSARGPSPHEQYF. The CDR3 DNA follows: TGCAGTGCTAGAGGTCCCAGTCCCCACGAGCAGTACTTC.

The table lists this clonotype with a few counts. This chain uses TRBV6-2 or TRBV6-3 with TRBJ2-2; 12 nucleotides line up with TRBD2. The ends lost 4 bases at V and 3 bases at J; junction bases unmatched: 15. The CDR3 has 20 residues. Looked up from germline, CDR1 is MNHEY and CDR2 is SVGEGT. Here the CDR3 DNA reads TGTGCCAGCAGTTCCCTCGCAAGGCTAGCGGGAGGGCCGGACACCGGGGAGCTGTTTTTT. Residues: CASSSLARLAGGPDTGELFF.

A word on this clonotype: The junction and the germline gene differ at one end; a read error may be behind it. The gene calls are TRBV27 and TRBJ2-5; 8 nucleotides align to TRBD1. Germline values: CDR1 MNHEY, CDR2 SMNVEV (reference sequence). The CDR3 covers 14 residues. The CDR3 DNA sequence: TGTGCCAGCTGTTTGGCAGGGGGCAAAGAGACCCAGTACTTC. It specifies CASCLAGGKETQYF.

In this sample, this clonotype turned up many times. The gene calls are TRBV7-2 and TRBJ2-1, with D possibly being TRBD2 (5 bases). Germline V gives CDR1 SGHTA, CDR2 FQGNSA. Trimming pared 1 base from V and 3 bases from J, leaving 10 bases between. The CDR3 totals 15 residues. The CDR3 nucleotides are TGTGCCAGCAGCTTAGTGTCTAGCATCTACAATGAGCAGTTCTTC. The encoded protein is CASSLVSSIYNEQFF.

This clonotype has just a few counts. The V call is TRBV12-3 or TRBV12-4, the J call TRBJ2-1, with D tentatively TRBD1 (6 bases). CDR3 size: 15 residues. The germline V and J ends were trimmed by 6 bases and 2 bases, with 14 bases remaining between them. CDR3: CASSSQGRPYNEQFF. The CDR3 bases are TGTGCCAGCAGCTCACAGGGTAGACCCTACAATGAGCAGTTCTTC.

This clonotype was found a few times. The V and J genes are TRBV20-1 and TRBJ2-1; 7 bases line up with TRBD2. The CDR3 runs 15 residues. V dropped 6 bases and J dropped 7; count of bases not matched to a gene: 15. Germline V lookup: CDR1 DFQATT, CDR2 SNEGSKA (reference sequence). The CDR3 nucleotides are TGCAGTGCACCGCCTAGCGGATCGACCTTAAATGAGCAGTTCTTC. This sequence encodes CSAPPSGSTLNEQFF.

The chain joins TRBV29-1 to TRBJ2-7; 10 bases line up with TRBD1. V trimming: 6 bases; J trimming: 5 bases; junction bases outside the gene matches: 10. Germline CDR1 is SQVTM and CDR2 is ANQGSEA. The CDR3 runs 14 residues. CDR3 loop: CSVATGTGVNEQYF. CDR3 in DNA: TGCAGCGTCGCTACCGGGACAGGGGTAAACGAGCAGTACTTC.